This T cell receptor (beta chain) was captured by sequencing in a study of identical twins. The study, taken as a whole, reports: Models underestimated TCR alpha sharing (out-of-frame) in monozygotic twins.

Only healthy Caucasians were enrolled as donors. This clonotype is a singleton in its sample. Antigen specificity is unknown. In germline, CDR1 is SGHRS, CDR2 YFSETQ. The CDR3 loop spans 14 amino acids. V was trimmed by 0 bases and J by 1 base, leaving 7 bases between them. TCRdb passed the 5' RACE reads through MiXCR, listing each CDR3 protein once. The data show about 690,000 distinct CDR3 sequences, around 6.1% seen once. What was sequenced was naive T cells sorted from blood. This TCR came from a man between 18 and 29 years old in good health. V and J are TRBV5-1 and TRBJ1-1; D gene uncertain. CDR3 DNA sequence: TGCGCCAGCAGCTTGGATTTCGCGAACACTGAAGCTTTCTTT. Its protein product is CASSLDFANTEAFF.